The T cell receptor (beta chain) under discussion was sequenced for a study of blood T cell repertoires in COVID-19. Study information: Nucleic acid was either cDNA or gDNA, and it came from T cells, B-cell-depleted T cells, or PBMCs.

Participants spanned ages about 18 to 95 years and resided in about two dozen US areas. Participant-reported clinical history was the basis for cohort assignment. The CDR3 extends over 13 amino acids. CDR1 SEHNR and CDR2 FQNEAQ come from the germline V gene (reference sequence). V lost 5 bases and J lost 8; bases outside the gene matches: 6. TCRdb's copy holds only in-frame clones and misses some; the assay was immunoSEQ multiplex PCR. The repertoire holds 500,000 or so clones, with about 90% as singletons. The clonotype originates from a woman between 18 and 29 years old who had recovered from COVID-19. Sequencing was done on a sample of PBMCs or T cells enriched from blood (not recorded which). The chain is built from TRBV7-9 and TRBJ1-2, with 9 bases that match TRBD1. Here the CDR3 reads CASSPGQGRGYTF. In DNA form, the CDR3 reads TGTGCCAGCAGCCCAGGACAGGGGAGAGGCTACACCTTC.